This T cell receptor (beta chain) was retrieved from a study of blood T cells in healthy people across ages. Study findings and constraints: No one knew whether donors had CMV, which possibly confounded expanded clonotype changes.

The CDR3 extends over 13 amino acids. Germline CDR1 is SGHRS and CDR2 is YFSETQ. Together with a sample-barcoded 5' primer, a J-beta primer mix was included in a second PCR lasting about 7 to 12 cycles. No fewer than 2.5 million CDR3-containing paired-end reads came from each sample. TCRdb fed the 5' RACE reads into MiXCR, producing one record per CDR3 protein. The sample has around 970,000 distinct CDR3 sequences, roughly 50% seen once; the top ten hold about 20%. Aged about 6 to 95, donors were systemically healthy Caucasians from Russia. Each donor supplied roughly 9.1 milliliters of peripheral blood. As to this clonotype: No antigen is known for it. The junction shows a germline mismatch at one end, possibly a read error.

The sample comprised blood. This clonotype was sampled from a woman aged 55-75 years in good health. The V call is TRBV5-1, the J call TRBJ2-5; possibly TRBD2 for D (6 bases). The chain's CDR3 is CANSCGGPETQYF. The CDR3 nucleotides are TGCGCCAACAGCTGCGGAGGGCCAGAGACCCAGTACTTC. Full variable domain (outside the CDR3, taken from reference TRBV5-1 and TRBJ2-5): KAGVTQTPRYLIKTRGQQVTLSCSPISGHRSVSWYQQTPGQGLQFLFEYFSETQRNKGNFPGRFSGRQFSNSRSEMNVSTLELGDSALYLCANSCGGPETQYFGPGTRLLVL.